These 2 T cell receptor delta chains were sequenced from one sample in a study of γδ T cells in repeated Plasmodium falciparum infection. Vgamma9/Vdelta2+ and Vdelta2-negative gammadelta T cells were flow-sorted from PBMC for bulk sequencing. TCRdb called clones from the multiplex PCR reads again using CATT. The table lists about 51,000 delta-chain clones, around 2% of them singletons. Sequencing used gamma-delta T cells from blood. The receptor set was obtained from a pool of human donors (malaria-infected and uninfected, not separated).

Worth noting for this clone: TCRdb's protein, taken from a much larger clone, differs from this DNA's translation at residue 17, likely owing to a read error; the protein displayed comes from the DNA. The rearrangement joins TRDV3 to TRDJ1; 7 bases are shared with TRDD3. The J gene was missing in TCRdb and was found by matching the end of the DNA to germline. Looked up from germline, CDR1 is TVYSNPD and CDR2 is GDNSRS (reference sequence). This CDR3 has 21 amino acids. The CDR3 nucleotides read TGTGCCTTTAGCTTTATAGAGACGGCCTACATCTTCTGGGGGGACACCGAGAAACTCATCTTT. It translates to CAFSFIETAYIFWGDTEKLIF.

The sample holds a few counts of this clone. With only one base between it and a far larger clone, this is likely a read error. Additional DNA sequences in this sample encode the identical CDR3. The CDR3 protein is CACGGDRGEKTTDKLIF. CDR3 sequence (DNA): TGCGCCTGTGGGGGGGATCGGGGGGAGAAGACAACCGATAAACTCATCTTT. The J gene is TRDJ1, the V gene TRDV2, with TRDD3 matching 7 bases. TCRdb gives no J gene; it was assigned here by matching the DNA to germline. Germline CDR1 and CDR2: GEAIGNYY and EKD. There are 17 residues in the CDR3.